This TCR beta chain comes out of a study of cytomegalovirus exposure and HLA in healthy donors. The PCR employed 60 Vbeta primers together with 13 Jbeta primers. Per the authors' pipeline: Per a later analysis, the number of unique TCR beta chains was approximately 80 million, of which some 10 million were shared. The protocol was immunoSEQ multiplex PCR, while the TCRdb copy is restricted to in-frame clones and leaves out a portion. D and trimming were read from the DNA, whereas the V and J calls and clone size are those reported in that table. Among fewer than 110,000 clones listed, around 67% were seen once. Germline lookup yields CDR1 MNHEY and CDR2 SMNVEV (reference sequence). The length of the CDR3 is 15 residues. V lost 3 bases, J lost 8 bases, and 5 bases stayed unmatched. This clone was counted between two and nine times. The antigen is unknown. Study-wide points: In a later analysis, an Asian-associated ancestry cluster reportedly showed fewer N-insertions than the roughly 730-donor mean.

Sample: PBMCs. The clonotype was recovered from a woman between 50 and 59 years old in good health and CMV-seronegative. The chain joins TRBV27 to TRBJ2-1; TRBD2 matches at 12 bases. In DNA form, the CDR3 reads TGTGCCAGCAGTTTGTGGACTAGCGGGATCCATGAGCAGTTCTTC. This gives the protein CASSLWTSGIHEQFF.